This record concerns one T cell receptor (beta chain) sequence. This entry is derived from a study of blood T cell repertoires in COVID-19. Overall study context: The United States, Italy and Spain supplied acute and convalescent COVID-19 samples. T cells, B-cell-depleted T cells, or PBMCs supplied cDNA or gDNA.

Under the authors' procedure: Cell counts per sample came from amplifying reference gene primers. The table came from immunoSEQ multiplex PCR; TCRdb's copy has only in-frame clones and leaves some out. From that table come the V and J calls and clone size; the DNA was used to work out D and trimming. Of some 57,000 clones in the sample, 86% were seen once. Germline CDR1 reads SQVTM; CDR2 reads ANQGSEA. The CDR3 is 13 amino acids. V lost 4 bases and J lost 5; bases outside the gene matches: 7. The V and J genes are TRBV29-1 and TRBJ1-2, with TRBD1 matching 7 bases. Sequencing was performed on peripheral blood. This TCR derives from a woman of 80 years or more with acute or convalescent COVID-19. The CDR3 is CSVATGTEYGYTF. The DNA of the CDR3 is TGCAGCGTTGCTACCGGGACAGAGTATGGCTACACCTTC.